This T cell receptor beta chain was found in a study of blood T cell repertoires in COVID-19. CDR1 and CDR2 (germline): SNHLY, FYNNEI. The CDR3 covers 14 residues. Trimming took 2 bases from V and 0 from J, leaving 7 bases between them. How the authors handled the data: Amplification from reference gene primers served as the basis for estimated nucleated cell counts. Sequenced by immunoSEQ multiplex PCR; TCRdb stores in-frame clones only, minus some. The D gene and trimming were derived from the DNA, and the V and J assignments and clone size from that table. The table lists more than 85,000 clones, about 80% of them singletons.

The clonotype was recovered from a woman of 80 years or more with active or convalescent COVID-19. This chain uses TRBV2 with TRBJ2-5; D gene uncertain. Material: peripheral blood. CDR3 sequence reads: CASSERTDQETQYF. CDR3 DNA sequence: TGTGCCAGCAGTGAACGAACAGACCAAGAGACCCAGTACTTC.